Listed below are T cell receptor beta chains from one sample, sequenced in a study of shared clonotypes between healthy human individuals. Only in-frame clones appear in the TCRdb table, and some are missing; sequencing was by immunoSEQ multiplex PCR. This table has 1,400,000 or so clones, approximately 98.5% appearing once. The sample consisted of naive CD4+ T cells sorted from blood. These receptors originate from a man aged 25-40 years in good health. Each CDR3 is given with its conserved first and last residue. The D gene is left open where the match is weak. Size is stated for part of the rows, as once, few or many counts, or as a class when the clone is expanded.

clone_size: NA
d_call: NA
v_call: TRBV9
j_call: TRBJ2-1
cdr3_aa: CASSVELAFREQFF
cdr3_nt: TGTGCCAGCAGCGTTGAGCTAGCCTTCCGTGAGCAGTTCTTC

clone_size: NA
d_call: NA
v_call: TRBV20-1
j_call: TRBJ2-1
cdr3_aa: CSASRGEQFF
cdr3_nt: TGCAGTGCTAGCAGAGGTGAGCAGTTCTTC

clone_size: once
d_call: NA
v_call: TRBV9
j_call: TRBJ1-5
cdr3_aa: CASSVSGNSNQPQHF
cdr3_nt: TGTGCCAGCAGCGTCTCGGGGAATAGCAATCAGCCCCAGCATTTT

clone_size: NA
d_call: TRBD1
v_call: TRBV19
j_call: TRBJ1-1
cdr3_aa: CATIDRGGNTEAFF
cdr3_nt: TGTGCCACCATAGACAGGGGCGGGAACACTGAAGCTTTCTTT

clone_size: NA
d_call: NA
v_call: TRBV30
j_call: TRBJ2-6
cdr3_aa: CAWSVRATGANVLTF
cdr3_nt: TGTGCCTGGAGTGTTAGAGCGACTGGGGCCAACGTCCTGACTTTC

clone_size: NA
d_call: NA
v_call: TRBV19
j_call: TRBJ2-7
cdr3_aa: CASSIGGGTYEQYF
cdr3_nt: TGTGCCAGTAGTATAGGAGGCGGGACCTACGAGCAGTACTTC

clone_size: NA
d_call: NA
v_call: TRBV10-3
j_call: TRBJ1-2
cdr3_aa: CAISESLNGYTF
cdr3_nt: TGTGCCATCAGTGAGTCCCTCAATGGCTACACCTTC

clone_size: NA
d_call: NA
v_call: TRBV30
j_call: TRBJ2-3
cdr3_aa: CASGGVGTDTQYF
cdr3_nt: TGTGCTTCCGGGGGAGTGGGCACAGATACGCAGTATTTT

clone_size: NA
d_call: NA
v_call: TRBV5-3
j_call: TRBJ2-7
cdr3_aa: CARSPTLSEQYF
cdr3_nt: TGTGCCAGAAGCCCAACTCTCTCCGAGCAGTACTTC

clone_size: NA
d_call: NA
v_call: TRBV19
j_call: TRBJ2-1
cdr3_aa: CASSTLTVNNEQFF
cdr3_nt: TGTGCCAGTAGTACTTTGACAGTCAACAATGAGCAGTTCTTC

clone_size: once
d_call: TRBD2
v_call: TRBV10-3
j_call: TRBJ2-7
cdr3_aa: CAISDGTSGEEQYF
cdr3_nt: TGTGCCATCAGTGATGGGACTAGCGGGGAAGAGCAGTACTTC

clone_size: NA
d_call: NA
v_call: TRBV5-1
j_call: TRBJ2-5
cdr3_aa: CASGQTGETQYF
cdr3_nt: TGCGCCAGTGGACAGACGGGAGAGACCCAGTACTTC

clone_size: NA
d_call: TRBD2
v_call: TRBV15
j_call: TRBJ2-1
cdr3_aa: CATSRVGLAAVF
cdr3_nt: TGTGCCACCAGCAGAGTCGGACTAGCGGCCGTCTTC

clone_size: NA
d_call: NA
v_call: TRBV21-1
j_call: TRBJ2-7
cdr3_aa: CASSTPGLSYEQYF
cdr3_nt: TGTGCCAGCAGCACACCGGGACTATCCTACGAGCAGTACTTC

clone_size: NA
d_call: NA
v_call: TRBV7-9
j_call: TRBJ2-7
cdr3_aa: CASSLAMTPYEQYF
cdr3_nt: TGTGCCAGCAGCTTAGCGATGACACCCTACGAGCAGTACTTC

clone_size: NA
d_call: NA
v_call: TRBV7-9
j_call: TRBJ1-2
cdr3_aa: CASSGPMDYGYTF
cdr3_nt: TGTGCCAGCAGCGGTCCCATGGACTATGGCTACACCTTC

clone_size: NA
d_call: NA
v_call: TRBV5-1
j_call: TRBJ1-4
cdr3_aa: CASSRGGRANEKLFF
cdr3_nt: TGCGCCAGCAGCCGTGGGGGGCGTGCTAATGAAAAACTGTTTTTT

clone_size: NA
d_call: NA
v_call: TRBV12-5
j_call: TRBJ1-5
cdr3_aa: CASGLTGRNQPQHF
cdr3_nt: TGTGCTAGTGGTTTGACAGGCAGAAATCAGCCCCAGCATTTT

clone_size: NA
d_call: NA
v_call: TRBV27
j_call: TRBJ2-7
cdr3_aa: CASSLSPRDYEQYF
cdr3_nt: TGTGCCAGCAGTTTATCCCCCCGAGACTACGAGCAGTACTTC

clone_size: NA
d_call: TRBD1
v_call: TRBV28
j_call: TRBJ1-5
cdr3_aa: CASSRMTGNQPQHF
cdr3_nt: TGTGCCAGCAGTCGAATGACAGGGAATCAGCCCCAGCATTTT

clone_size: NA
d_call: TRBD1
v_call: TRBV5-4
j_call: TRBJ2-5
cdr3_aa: CASSPGQGQETQYF
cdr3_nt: TGTGCCAGCAGCCCGGGACAGGGTCAGGAGACCCAGTACTTC

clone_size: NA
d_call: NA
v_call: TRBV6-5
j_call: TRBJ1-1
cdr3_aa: CASSYARMNTEAFF
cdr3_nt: TGTGCCAGCAGTTACGCCCGAATGAACACTGAAGCTTTCTTT

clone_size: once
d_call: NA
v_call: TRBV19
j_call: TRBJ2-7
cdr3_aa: CASSKGTPRTYEQYF
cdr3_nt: TGTGCCAGCTCTAAGGGGACACCTAGGACCTACGAGCAGTACTTC

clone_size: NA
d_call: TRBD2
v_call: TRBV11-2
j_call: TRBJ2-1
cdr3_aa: CASRNVAGNNEQFF
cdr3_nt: TGTGCCAGCAGAAATGTAGCGGGTAACAATGAGCAGTTCTTC

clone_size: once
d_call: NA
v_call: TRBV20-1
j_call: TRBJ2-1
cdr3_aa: CSASFRRQFF
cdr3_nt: TGCAGTGCTAGTTTTAGACGGCAGTTCTTC